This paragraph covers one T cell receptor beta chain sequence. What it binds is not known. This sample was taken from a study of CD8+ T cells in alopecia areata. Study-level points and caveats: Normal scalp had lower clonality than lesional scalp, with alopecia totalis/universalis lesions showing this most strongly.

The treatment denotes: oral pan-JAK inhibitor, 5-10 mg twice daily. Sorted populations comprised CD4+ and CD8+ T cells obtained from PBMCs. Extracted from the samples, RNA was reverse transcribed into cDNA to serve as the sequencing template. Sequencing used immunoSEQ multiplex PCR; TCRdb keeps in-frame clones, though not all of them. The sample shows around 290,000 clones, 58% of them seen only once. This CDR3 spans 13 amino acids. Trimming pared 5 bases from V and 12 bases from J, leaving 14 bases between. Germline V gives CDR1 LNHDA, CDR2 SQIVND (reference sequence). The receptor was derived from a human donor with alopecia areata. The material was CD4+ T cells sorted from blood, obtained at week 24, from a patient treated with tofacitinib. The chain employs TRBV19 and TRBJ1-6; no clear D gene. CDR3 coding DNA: TGTGCCAGTAGTCCCACAAAAGCGGTACCCCTCCACTTT. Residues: CASSPTKAVPLHF.